Ten or more counts support the clone carrying this TCR beta chain. Its specificity is not known. The data belong to a study of identical twins. Study results and limitations: For monozygotic twins, models underestimated out-of-frame TCR alpha sharing. Among out-of-frame alpha sequences shared by twins, low generation probability occurred in excess.

TCRdb reprocessed the 5' RACE reads with MiXCR, giving one entry per CDR3 protein. This sample has about 790,000 distinct CDR3 sequences; 18% occur once, and the top ten carry around 13%. Germline loops: CDR1 SQVTM, CDR2 ANQGSEA. CDR3 size: 13 residues. With 4 bases removed from V and 6 bases from J, the gap between germline ends came to 16 bases. The same sample was also used in a study of T cells expressing NK-cell markers. That publication notes: Dominant NKG2C+ clonotypes in about 6 donors made up about 1.0-7.0% of CD8+ T cells. Leadership of the CD3+CD56-NKG2C+ fraction also belonged to these clonotypes in several donors.

The genes are TRBV29-1 and TRBJ2-7, with D maybe TRBD1 (5 bases). The clonotype originates from a young woman in good health. The sample was PBMCs. The CDR3 here is CSVVGQGIGEQYF. The CDR3 DNA reads TGCAGCGTTGTTGGGCAGGGCATCGGCGAGCAGTACTTC.